This TCR beta chain was identified during a study of blood T cell repertoires in COVID-19. Overall study: Italy, Spain and the United States were the sources of the convalescent and acute COVID-19 samples. Nucleic acid was either cDNA or gDNA, and it came from T cells, B-cell-depleted T cells, or PBMCs.

As processed by the authors: Amplifying reference gene primers gave estimates of nucleated cell counts. The protocol was immunoSEQ multiplex PCR, while the TCRdb copy is restricted to in-frame clones and leaves out a portion. That table gives V, J and clone size, and the DNA gave D and trimming. The sample shows 150,000 to 200,000 clones, 75% to 95% of them seen only once. The CDR3 runs to 12 residues. Germline V gives CDR1 SGHVS, CDR2 FQNEAQ. V gave up 2 bases and J gave up 10 bases, with 10 bases separating them. The sequenced sample consisted of peripheral blood. This clonotype was sampled from a man in his forties or fifties with acute or convalescent COVID-19. The V and J genes are TRBV7-8 and TRBJ2-3; D unclear. The CDR3 DNA reads TGTGCCAGCAGCTTAATAGAATTGGCGCAGTATTTT. It specifies CASSLIELAQYF.